The 25 T cell receptor beta chains below all came from one sample that was sequenced in a study of blood T cells in healthy people across ages. Next came a second PCR, run for about 6 to 12 cycles, which used a sample-barcoded 5' primer along with a J-beta primer mix. MiXCR, run by TCRdb on the 5' RACE reads, gives a single entry per CDR3 protein. Of about 680,000 distinct CDR3 sequences detected, roughly 50% appear once; the ten largest clones hold 25% to 35%. The material sequenced was blood. The receptor set was obtained from a woman aged 60 to 75 in good health.

The J gene is TRBJ2-1, the V gene TRBV29-1, with D perhaps TRBD2 (6 bases). This CDR3 contains 13 residues. V was pared by 5 bases and J by 5 bases, with 13 bases between. Per the germline V gene, CDR1 is SQVTM and CDR2 is ANQGSEA. In DNA, the CDR3 is TGCAGCGTTCGTGGGACTGTGCACAATGAGCAGTTCTTC. Translation gives CSVRGTVHNEQFF.

A few counts support this clonotype. The DNA for the CDR3 is TGTGCCAGCAGCTCCCAAGGTGTCTATGGCTACACCTTC. Translation gives CASSSQGVYGYTF. This chain joins TRBV7-2 and TRBJ1-2; no reliable D call. The length of the CDR3 is 13 residues. Trimming took 4 bases from V and 4 from J, leaving 10 bases between them. Per the germline V gene, CDR1 is SGHTA and CDR2 is FQGNSA.

A remark on this clonotype: A much larger clone is a single base away; this may be a read error. The V call is TRBV15, the J call TRBJ1-5, with 8 bases that match TRBD1. The CDR3 length is 15 residues. Germline V CDR1 and CDR2: LNHNV, YYDKDF (reference sequence). In nucleotides, the CDR3 is TGTGCCACCCGCAGAGCCACAGGGGGGGATCAGCCCCAGCATTTT. This translates into CATRRATGGDQPQHF. The full variable domain, rest sourced from reference TRBV15 and TRBJ1-5, is DAMVIQNPRYQVTQFGKPVTLSCSQTLNHNVMYWYQQKSSQAPKLLFHYYDKDFNNEADTPDNFQSRRPNTSFCFLDIRSPGLGDTAMYLCATRRATGGDQPQHFGDGTRLSIL.

J is TRBJ1-4 and V is TRBV2; TRBD1 might be the D (5 bases). The V gene's germline CDR1 is SNHLY and CDR2 FYNNEI. Trimming pared 10 bases from V and 8 bases from J, leaving 20 bases between. The length of the CDR3 is 14 residues. The CDR3 protein is CATHRGGREEKLFF. The CDR3 DNA reads TGTGCCACCCACCGCGGGGGTAGAGAGGAAAAACTGTTTTTT.

The chain has TRBV7-9 and TRBJ2-7; D might be TRBD2 (5 bases). The CDR3 runs to 15 residues. The V and J ends lost 1 base and 3 bases respectively, with 13 bases between them. Germline assignment: CDR1 SEHNR and CDR2 FQNEAQ (reference sequence). CDR3 sequence (DNA): TGTGCCAGCAGCTTAGTCGCGGGCAGGTACTACGAGCAGTACTTC. Its protein is CASSLVAGRYYEQYF.

The rearrangement joins TRBV4-2 to TRBJ1-2; possibly TRBD1 for D (6 bases). There are 15 residues in the CDR3. Germline CDR1 and CDR2: LGHNA and YNFKEQ. Trimming cost V 0 bases and J 0 bases, with 8 bases left between them. CDR3 DNA sequence: TGTGCCAGCAGCCAAGATCGGACAGCTAACTATGGCTACACCTTC. This encodes CASSQDRTANYGYTF.

This clonotype was seen more than once but under ten times. The chain employs TRBV12-3 or TRBV12-4 and TRBJ2-7, with 11 bases fitting TRBD2. The CDR3 is 14 amino acids. With V trimmed by 8 bases and J by 2 bases, 5 bases remained unmatched. In DNA form, the CDR3 reads TGTGCCAGCTCCGGGACTAGCGGAACCTACGAGCAGTACTTC. Translation gives CASSGTSGTYEQYF.

The CDR3 region is CASSDPRGEQYF. The CDR3, as DNA: TGTGCCAGCAGCGACCCTCGGGGGGAGCAGTACTTC. The genes are TRBV6-2 or TRBV6-3 and TRBJ2-1, with D possibly being TRBD2 (6 bases). Gene TRBJ2-7 matches the end of the DNA better, so the J call may be wrong. The CDR3 has 12 residues. Germline V gene data show CDR1 as MNHEY and CDR2 as SVGEGT.

The CDR3 here is CASSLVREVNIQYF. For the CDR3, the DNA is TGTGCCAGCAGCTTAGTTCGGGAGGTAAACATTCAGTACTTC. The chain uses TRBV7-2 and TRBJ2-4; 7 nucleotides agree with TRBD2. The CDR3 totals 14 residues. Germline values: CDR1 SGHTA, CDR2 FQGNSA. V dropped 1 base and J dropped 6; count of bases not matched to a gene: 3.

The CDR3 is CASSLETGGSYNEQYF. CDR3 nucleotides: TGCGCCAGCAGCTTGGAAACAGGGGGCTCCTACAATGAGCAGTACTTC. This chain links TRBV5-1 with TRBJ2-7; 9 nucleotides align to TRBD1. CDR1 is SGHRS, CDR2 YFSETQ, per germline. The V segment lost 0 bases and the J segment 7 bases; nucleotides outside the gene matches: 11. CDR3 length: 16 amino acids.

The rearrangement links TRBV20-1 to TRBJ2-7; possibly TRBD1 or TRBD2 for D (5 bases each). Trimming left V 7 bases short and J 6 bases short, with 22 bases between. Per the germline V gene, CDR1 is DFQATT and CDR2 is SNEGSKA (reference sequence). The CDR3 is 14 amino acids. CDR3 region: CSGSQGVGFGEQYF. CDR3 DNA: TGCAGTGGCAGCCAGGGAGTTGGGTTTGGCGAGCAGTACTTC.

The V and J genes are TRBV6-1 and TRBJ2-7; TRBD1 matches 7 bases. The CDR3 covers 15 residues. The ends lost 0 bases at V and 0 bases at J; junction bases unmatched: 2. Per germline, CDR1 MNHNS and CDR2 SASEGT. The chain's CDR3 is CASSEADRSSYEQYF. The CDR3 bases are TGTGCCAGCAGTGAAGCGGACAGGAGCTCCTACGAGCAGTACTTC.

V and J are TRBV6-2 or TRBV6-3 and TRBJ2-4, with unresolved D. The J call may be wrong; the DNA end is better matched by TRBJ2-7. The CDR3 contains 15 residues. Germline V lookup: CDR1 MNHEY, CDR2 SVGEGT. This CDR3 is CASSCSNISGYEQYF. The CDR3 DNA sequence: TGTGCCAGCAGTTGCTCCAACATTTCGGGCTACGAGCAGTACTTC.

The rearrangement links TRBV6-2 or TRBV6-3 to TRBJ1-6; no clear D. The CDR3 spans 14 residues. V was shortened by 2 bases and J by 10 bases, with 12 bases between the two germline ends. Per the germline V gene, CDR1 is MNHEY and CDR2 is SVGEGT. The CDR3: CASSYVEGDSPLHF. As DNA, the CDR3 is TGTGCCAGCAGTTACGTAGAGGGAGACTCACCCCTCCACTTT.

In this sample, this clonotype turned up once. This chain links TRBV28 with TRBJ1-6, with D uncertain. The CDR3 has 15 amino acids. V was shortened by 3 bases and J by 4 bases, with 10 bases between the two germline ends. Germline-derived CDR1 and CDR2 are MDHEN and SYDVKM. CDR3 coding DNA: TGTGCCAGCAGTTTGACTTCAGCGTATAATTCACCCCTCCACTTT. It translates to CASSLTSAYNSPLHF.

This chain connects TRBV3-1 to TRBJ2-7, with D perhaps TRBD1 (6 bases). Germline V gene data show CDR1 as LGHDT and CDR2 as YNNKEL (reference sequence). This CDR3 comprises 13 residues. V shed 8 bases and J shed 6 bases, with 17 bases lying between them. For the CDR3, the DNA is TGTGCCAGCGCCAGGGGTCAAGGACGCGAGCAGTACTTC. Its translation: CASARGQGREQYF.

This chain connects TRBV7-9 to TRBJ2-5, with 9 bases aligning to TRBD1. The CDR3 sequence is 14 residues long. After removal of 5 bases from V and 4 bases from J, the junction contained 5 bases not matched to a gene. Per germline, CDR1 SEHNR and CDR2 FQNEAQ (reference sequence). CDR3 DNA sequence: TGTGCCAGCAGCATCAGACAGGGGGGAGAGACCCAGTACTTC. Translation: CASSIRQGGETQYF.

The chain employs TRBV29-1 and TRBJ2-2, with D perhaps matching TRBD1 (6 bases). Trimming took off 6 bases at V and 1 base at J, with 12 bases between the two ends. Germline V CDR1 and CDR2: SQVTM, ANQGSEA. CDR3 length equals 14 residues. In nucleotides, the CDR3 is TGCAGCGTCGCTGGACAGAGGAACACCGGGGAGCTGTTTTTT. This sequence encodes CSVAGQRNTGELFF.

Comments on this clonotype: A much bigger clone sits one base away, suggesting this may be a read error. This chain connects TRBV20-1 to TRBJ2-1; 11 bases are shared with TRBD2. The germline V gene encodes CDR1 DFQATT and CDR2 SNEGSKA (reference sequence). This CDR3 has 14 residues. V lost 6 bases to trimming and J lost 6 bases; unmatched junction nucleotides: 7. The CDR3 region has the DNA TGCAGTGCCTTGGGGACTAGCGGCCCCAATGAGCAGTTCTTC. This codes for CSALGTSGPNEQFF.

The rearrangement links TRBV5-6 to TRBJ1-1; D is ambiguous. Trimming pared 1 base from V and 0 bases from J, leaving 10 bases between. In germline, CDR1 is SGHDT, CDR2 YYEEEE. CDR3 size: 15 residues. The CDR3 sequence: CASSLNPSLNTEAFF. For the CDR3, the DNA is TGTGCCAGCAGCTTGAACCCCTCCTTGAACACTGAAGCTTTCTTT. Complete variable domain (other parts from reference TRBV5-6 and TRBJ1-1): DAGVTQSPTHLIKTRGQQVTLRCSPKSGHDTVSWYQQALGQGPQFIFQYYEEEERQRGNFPDRFSGHQFPNYSSELNVNALLLGDSALYLCASSLNPSLNTEAFFGQGTRLTVV.

The gene calls are TRBV5-1 and TRBJ2-5, with 8 bases lining up with TRBD2. Per germline, CDR1 SGHRS and CDR2 YFSETQ. This CDR3 contains 15 residues. Germline trimming cut 4 bases from V and 3 bases from J; bases unmatched to any gene: 8. The CDR3: CASSRGGALKETQYF. CDR3 in DNA: TGCGCCAGCAGCCGGGGGGGGGCTCTAAAAGAGACCCAGTACTTC.

The J gene is TRBJ2-3, the V gene TRBV7-2; the D gene is possibly TRBD1 (6 bases). Per the germline V gene, CDR1 is SGHTA and CDR2 is FQGNSA. This CDR3 is 14 amino acids long. V was trimmed by 4 bases and J by 3 bases, leaving 11 bases between them. The CDR3 region is CASSSTGTTDTQYF. DNA of the CDR3: TGTGCCAGCAGCTCGACAGGTACGACAGATACGCAGTATTTT.

The gene calls are TRBV6-5 and TRBJ2-3; tentatively, D is TRBD2 (6 bases). CDR1 and CDR2 (germline): MNHEY, SVGAGI. The CDR3 covers 14 residues. V lost 6 bases and J 1 base, leaving 11 bases between the germline ends. CDR3 residues: CASSRLVGTDTQYF. CDR3 sequence (DNA): TGTGCCAGCAGCCGACTAGTCGGCACAGATACGCAGTATTTT.

The chain recombines TRBV25-1 with TRBJ2-6, with no clear D. The CDR3 spans 17 residues. Germline V lookup: CDR1 MGHDK, CDR2 SYGVNS. V was pared by 3 bases and J by 0 bases, with 12 bases between. For the CDR3, the DNA is TGTGCCAGCAGTGATGGGTCACTATTCTCTGGGGCCAACGTCCTGACTTTC. It is translated as CASSDGSLFSGANVLTF.

The chain combines TRBV18 with TRBJ2-1, with D perhaps matching TRBD2 (5 bases). The CDR3 totals 13 residues. The germline V gene encodes CDR1 KGHSH and CDR2 LQKENI. V lost 5 bases and J 6 bases, leaving 11 bases between the germline ends. The CDR3 loop is CASSGLTSNEQFF. In DNA form, the CDR3 reads TGTGCCAGCTCAGGTTTAACTAGCAATGAGCAGTTCTTC.